The clone carrying this T cell receptor beta chain was seen only once. Its antigen remains unknown. These data belong to a study of shared clonotypes between healthy human individuals. Study context: For every donor, three CD4 naive, three CD4 memory, two CD8 naive and one CD8 memory plates were used.

The authors ran the assay at deep level. Method: immunoSEQ multiplex PCR; TCRdb's copy keeps in-frame clones and lacks some. The sample includes roughly 2,500,000 clones, approximately 93% seen only once; the top ten take around 0.4%. Study-wide points: Generation probabilities were higher for clonotypes shared across all four sorted-subset donors than for unshared ones. When naive CD4 clonotypes were compared across a handful of donors, about 4.8% were shared.

This TCR derives from a young man in good health. Some clones in this sample may be carry-over from other donors' samples. Sequenced: naive CD4+ T cells from PBMCs. Indicated subset: CD45RA+ positively selected.

The CDR3 region has the DNA TGTGCCTGGGGTCAGACTGGAAACACCATATATTTT. It is translated as CAWGQTGNTIYF. This chain uses TRBV30 with TRBJ1-3; D is undetermined. Germline lookup yields CDR1 GTSNPN and CDR2 SVGIG (reference sequence). The V gene lost 5 bases and the J gene lost 2 bases, with 7 bases spanning the gap. The CDR3 sequence is 12 residues long.